Below are 21 T cell receptor beta chains sequenced from a single sample in a study of type 1 regulatory T cells (dated by TCRdb to 2020 to 2022). The instrument given in TCRdb is Illumina MiSeq. In TCRdb, the public reads were trimmed at Q25 with fastp and aligned with MiXCR, with productive beta chains retained. Rows are unified per CDR3 protein, each entry keeping the most common DNA and genes. For this sample the table gives around 62,000 distinct CDR3 sequences, of which about three fifths were detected only once. Jointly, the top ten make up around 7.6% of the sample. Their specific antigens are unknown. Material for sequencing was cultured T cells, either the whole culture or a sorted T cell fraction (not recorded which). The sample's cell subset or site, from its label and the paper: Tr1-enriched cell product generated in vitro against host alloantigens. The receptors shown here come from a human donor in good health.

The rearrangement uses TRBV20-1 and TRBJ1-2; D ambiguous. The CDR3 totals 13 residues. With 6 bases removed from V and 0 bases from J, the gap between germline ends came to 11 bases. Germline-derived CDR1 and CDR2 are DFQATT and SNEGSKA (reference sequence). CDR3 nucleotide sequence: TGCAGTGCGGAAACGGAACCTAACTATGGCTACACCTTC. It translates to CSAETEPNYGYTF.

In its sample, this clonotype was seen many times. The chain uses TRBV7-2 and TRBJ1-1; D is unclear. The CDR3 extends over 15 amino acids. Germline V CDR1 and CDR2: SGHTA, FQGNSA. Trimming removed 4 bases from V and 4 bases from J, with 16 bases in between. The CDR3 protein is CASSSEEGSVTEAFF. As DNA, the CDR3 is TGTGCCAGCAGCTCTGAGGAGGGATCCGTCACTGAAGCTTTCTTT.

This clonotype was recorded once. Germline and junction disagree at one end, which may indicate a read error. This sequence joins TRBV27 and TRBJ2-2; 8 positions match TRBD2. CDR1 is MNHEY, CDR2 SMNVEV, per germline (reference sequence). The CDR3 has 17 residues. CDR3 sequence: CASSSWLGLEATEELFF. The CDR3 DNA is TGTGCCAGCAGTTCTTGGTTGGGACTAGAAGCGACCGAGGAGCTGTTTTTT.

V is TRBV5-1 and J is TRBJ1-1, with a possible D match to TRBD1 (6 bases). Germline lookup yields CDR1 SGHRS and CDR2 YFSETQ. Trimming removed 6 bases at V and 2 bases at J, with 17 bases between. The CDR3 contains 15 residues. The CDR3 DNA reads TGCGCCAGCATGGCCGCTGGGACATTAAACACTGAAGCTTTCTTT. It specifies CASMAAGTLNTEAFF.

The chain uses TRBV29-1 and TRBJ2-1; the D is unclear. This CDR3 has 11 residues. Germline loops: CDR1 SQVTM, CDR2 ANQGSEA. Trimming removed 4 bases from V and 0 bases from J, with 1 base in between. CDR3 DNA: TGCAGCGTTGGCTCCTACAATGAGCAGTTCTTC. Encoded protein: CSVGSYNEQFF.

This clonotype was picked up a small number of times. V is TRBV12-3 or TRBV12-4 and J is TRBJ1-4, with 8 bases matching TRBD1. With 6 bases clipped from V and 6 bases from J, the junction kept 9 bases outside the gene matches. The CDR3 runs to 15 residues. The chain's CDR3 is CASSAQGARDEKLFF. The CDR3 bases are TGTGCCAGCAGCGCCCAGGGGGCTAGGGATGAAAAACTGTTTTTT.

This chain joins TRBV12-3 or TRBV12-4 and TRBJ2-1, with 9 bases matching TRBD1. V was pared by 6 bases and J by 6 bases, with 9 bases of the junction left unmatched. The CDR3 covers 15 residues. CDR3 bases: TGTGCCAGCAGATCGGGACAGGGTACGGCCAATGAGCAGTTCTTC. This gives the protein CASRSGQGTANEQFF.

This clonotype was seen only once. This chain uses TRBV20-1 with TRBJ2-1; a possible D gene is TRBD1 (6 bases). The V gene's germline CDR1 is DFQATT and CDR2 SNEGSKA (reference sequence). The CDR3 totals 14 residues. V lost 1 base, J lost 5 bases, and 12 bases lay in between. This CDR3 is CSARAGQPNNEQFF. The CDR3 DNA sequence: TGCAGTGCTAGAGCGGGACAACCAAACAATGAGCAGTTCTTC.

This chain uses TRBV28 with TRBJ2-3; D gene unclear. Germline CDR1 is MDHEN and CDR2 is SYDVKM. V was cut by 6 bases and J by 6 bases, with 13 bases left in between. The CDR3 length is 13 residues. The CDR3 reads CASRLQLVDTQYF. CDR3 sequence (DNA): TGTGCCAGCAGACTACAGTTAGTGGATACGCAGTATTTT.

V usage is TRBV9 and J usage is TRBJ2-2; unclear D gene. The CDR3 runs 13 residues. Germline V gene sequence: CDR1 SGDLS, CDR2 YYNGEE. With 0 bases removed from V and 7 bases from J, the gap between germline ends came to 7 bases. In DNA, the CDR3 is TGTGCCAGCAGCGTAGACGGTCTCGGGGAGCTGTTTTTT. Protein sequence: CASSVDGLGELFF.

The chain combines TRBV11-2 with TRBJ2-2; D tentatively fits TRBD1 or TRBD2 (7 bases each). The CDR3 consists of 14 residues. Trimming stripped 4 bases from V and 6 bases from J, with 12 bases between. Germline V lookup: CDR1 SGHAT, CDR2 FQNNGV. CDR3 in amino acids: CASSYSGGAGELFF. DNA for the CDR3: TGTGCCAGCAGCTACTCAGGGGGGGCCGGGGAGCTGTTTTTT. The full variable domain, completed using reference TRBV11-2 and TRBJ2-2, is EAGVAQSPRYKIIEKRQSVAFWCNPISGHATLYWYQQILGQGPKLLIQFQNNGVVDDSQLPKDRFSAERLKGVDSTLKIQPAKLEDSAVYLCASSYSGGAGELFFGEGSRLTVL.

The chain carries TRBV29-1 and TRBJ1-2; D remains unclear. CDR1 is SQVTM and CDR2 is ANQGSEA in the germline V gene. The CDR3 runs 11 residues. V was clipped by 3 bases and J by 8 bases, with 10 bases between them. CDR3 in DNA: TGCAGCGTTGATGAAGGCCTAGGCTACACCTTC. This sequence encodes CSVDEGLGYTF. Based on the CDR3 plus reference TRBV29-1 and TRBJ1-2, the full variable domain is SAVISQKPSRDICQRGTSLTIQCQVDSQVTMMFWYRQQPGQSLTLIATANQGSEATYESGFVIDKFPISRPNLTFSTLTVSNMSPEDSSIYLCSVDEGLGYTFGSGTRLTVV.

The gene calls are TRBV27 and TRBJ2-2; 9 bases match TRBD2. With 6 bases clipped from V and 8 bases from J, the junction kept 19 bases outside the gene matches. Germline lookup yields CDR1 MNHEY and CDR2 SMNVEV (reference sequence). This CDR3 has 18 amino acids. The chain's CDR3 is CASSPELWASGRTGELFF. The CDR3 DNA reads as TGTGCCAGCAGCCCCGAGCTCTGGGCCAGCGGGAGGACAGGGGAGCTGTTTTTT.

The genes are TRBV29-1 and TRBJ2-7, with TRBD1 matching over 9 bases. Germline CDR1 SQVTM, CDR2 ANQGSEA. V gave up 1 base and J gave up 3 bases; unmatched junction bases: 1. The CDR3 length is 13 residues. CDR3 in amino acids: CSVEVDRGYEQYF. CDR3 sequence (DNA): TGCAGCGTTGAAGTGGACAGGGGCTACGAGCAGTACTTC.

The rearrangement joins TRBV5-1 to TRBJ2-3; D call uncertain. Between the trimmed V and J ends, which lost 4 bases and 2 bases, there was a span of 2 bases. Germline values: CDR1 SGHRS, CDR2 YFSETQ. This CDR3 is 11 amino acids long. CDR3 in DNA: TGCGCCAGCAGCGACACAGATACGCAGTATTTT. Its protein is CASSDTDTQYF.

The count of this clonotype is one. The genes are TRBV4-3 and TRBJ2-3, with D perhaps TRBD2 (5 bases). The CDR3 consists of 18 residues. Germline-derived CDR1 and CDR2 are LGHNA and YSLEER. V lost 0 bases and J 7 bases, leaving 23 bases between the germline ends. CDR3 nucleotide sequence: TGCGCCAGCAGCCAAGAGCCCGAAGGACTGGGTTCCTCCTATACGCAGTATTTT. It translates to CASSQEPEGLGSSYTQYF.

The chain couples TRBV30 to TRBJ1-1; 8 bases are a match to TRBD1. The CDR3 sequence is 10 residues long. V was clipped by 5 bases and J by 11 bases; unmatched bases: 4. CDR1 and CDR2 (germline): GTSNPN, SVGIG (reference sequence). The CDR3 region is CAWGQGNAFF. CDR3 DNA sequence: TGTGCCTGGGGACAGGGTAACGCTTTCTTT.

The V and J genes are TRBV20-1 and TRBJ2-7, with 7 bases that match TRBD2. The CDR3 loop spans 13 amino acids. Germline V CDR1 and CDR2: DFQATT, SNEGSKA (reference sequence). V shed 0 bases and J 6 bases; nucleotides not matched to a gene: 5. The DNA for the CDR3 is TGCAGTGCTAGAGATCCGATAGCGGGCGAGCAGTACTTC. Translated: CSARDPIAGEQYF.

V and J are TRBV27 and TRBJ2-2; 10 nucleotides agree with TRBD2. V dropped 5 bases and J dropped 4; count of bases not matched to a gene: 4. This CDR3 spans 15 amino acids. In germline, CDR1 is MNHEY, CDR2 SMNVEV (reference sequence). CDR3 bases: TGTGCCAGCAGTGTCGGACTAGCGGTCACCGGGGAGCTGTTTTTT. Translation: CASSVGLAVTGELFF.

The chain employs TRBV6-2 or TRBV6-3 and TRBJ2-5, with D uncertain. In germline, CDR1 is MNHEY, CDR2 SVGEGT. The CDR3 is made up of 14 amino acids. Trimming left V 0 bases short and J 2 bases short, with 7 bases between. CDR3 protein: CASSYSRFQETQYF. The CDR3 nucleotides read TGTGCCAGCAGTTACTCTCGGTTTCAAGAGACCCAGTACTTC.

This clonotype was seen just once. The junction does not match germline at one end; this may be a read error. The chain joins TRBV6-4 to TRBJ2-2; 12 bases are a match to TRBD2. Germline values: CDR1 MRHNA, CDR2 SNTAGT. CDR3 length: 16 amino acids. CDR3 in amino acids: CASSALAGGNTGGLFF. CDR3 nucleotide sequence: TGTGCCAGCAGCGCGCTAGCGGGAGGGAACACCGGGGGGCTGTTTTTT.